This T cell receptor beta chain was obtained from a study of cytomegalovirus exposure and HLA in healthy donors. Amplification used 60 Vbeta primers and 13 Jbeta primers. Assay used: immunoSEQ multiplex PCR; TCRdb lists only in-frame clones, some missing. The sample has 65,000 to 95,000 clones. The ends were cut back, 4 bases at V and 8 bases at J, with 12 bases in the middle. The CDR3 extends over 13 amino acids. Germline-derived CDR1 and CDR2 are SGHAT and FQNNGV. Sample: PBMCs. This TCR came from a woman in her sixties in good health and CMV-seronegative. This rearrangement joins TRBV11-2 to TRBJ2-1, with D tentatively TRBD2 (6 bases). CDR3 bases: TGTGCCAGCAGCTCGACTAGTGGGGATGAGCAGTTCTTC. Its translation: CASSSTSGDEQFF. Complete variable domain (other parts from reference TRBV11-2 and TRBJ2-1): EAGVAQSPRYKIIEKRQSVAFWCNPISGHATLYWYQQILGQGPKLLIQFQNNGVVDDSQLPKDRFSAERLKGVDSTLKIQPAKLEDSAVYLCASSSTSGDEQFFGPGTRLTVL.